This record concerns one T cell receptor (beta chain) sequence. Antigen: not known. The entry originates in a study of Ad26.COV2.S vaccination and SARS-CoV-2 variants. Noted treatment: around 19 received Ad26.COV2.S at low or high dose, single or two shots; roughly five received placebo; per-sample allocation not given. Repertoires come from day 63 after the first vaccine or placebo injection. Between the trimmed V and J ends, which lost 6 bases and 3 bases, there was a span of 9 bases. From germline, CDR1 is SNHLY and CDR2 FYNNEI. The CDR3 covers 13 residues. Whole-study findings and limits: CD8+ and CD4+ T cells specific for spike reportedly responded with substantial breadth after vaccination.

Clones were read by immunoSEQ multiplex PCR, and TCRdb kept only the in-frame ones, dropping some. The table lists hundreds of thousands of clones, roughly 90% of them singletons, with roughly 1.5% in the top ten. The specimen comprised peripheral blood, sampled in a trial of Ad26.COV2.S vaccine versus placebo. This sequence was found in a person between 18 and 60 years old who received the Ad26.COV2.S COVID-19 vaccine or a placebo. The J gene is TRBJ2-1, the V gene TRBV2; D may be TRBD2 (5 bases). The CDR3: CASRPRDYNEQFF. For the CDR3, the DNA is TGTGCCAGCAGACCCCGGGACTACAATGAGCAGTTCTTC.